Below are 5 T cell receptor beta chains sequenced from a single sample in a study of immune evolution from preneoplasia to lung adenocarcinoma. Sequenced by immunoSEQ multiplex PCR; TCRdb stores in-frame clones only, minus some. Of thousands of clones listed, 78% were seen once; the top ten hold 5.5% to 6.5%. Sequencing used FFPE adjacent normal lung tissue. These receptors originate from a person aged 60-79 years with lung adenocarcinoma.

This chain links TRBV5-1 with TRBJ1-4; a weak D match, TRBD1 (5 bases). CDR3 length: 15 residues. The germline V gene encodes CDR1 SGHRS and CDR2 YFSETQ. The V gene lost 2 bases and the J gene lost 3 bases, with 11 bases spanning the gap. In DNA, the CDR3 is TGCGCCAGCAGCTTTGTGGGGGAGGCTAATGAAAAACTGTTTTTT. Encoded protein: CASSFVGEANEKLFF.

This chain links TRBV9 with TRBJ2-1; D gene uncertain. Germline V lookup: CDR1 SGDLS, CDR2 YYNGEE. There are 15 residues in the CDR3. V lost 2 bases and J lost 2, with 11 bases in between. This chain's CDR3 is CASSVGLETYNEQFF. For the CDR3, the DNA is TGTGCCAGCAGCGTTGGTCTCGAAACCTACAATGAGCAGTTCTTC.

The CDR3 DNA reads as TGTGCCAGCCTCACAGGGTCCTATGGCTACACCTTC. The encoded protein is CASLTGSYGYTF. The rearrangement uses TRBV7-9 and TRBJ1-2, with TRBD1 as a possible D gene (6 bases). V lost 8 bases, J lost 4 bases, and 11 bases lay in between. The CDR3 sequence is 12 residues long. Germline lookup yields CDR1 SEHNR and CDR2 FQNEAQ (reference sequence).

This clone has more than one count but fewer than ten. CDR3 sequence (DNA): TGTGCCAGCAGCGTAGAACAGGGCACCTACGAGCAGTACTTC. It is translated as CASSVEQGTYEQYF. The rearrangement joins TRBV9 to TRBJ2-7, with D perhaps matching TRBD1 (6 bases). The CDR3 extends over 14 amino acids. Germline V gene data show CDR1 as SGDLS and CDR2 as YYNGEE. Trimming pared 0 bases from V and 2 bases from J, leaving 9 bases between.

V gene TRBV19 combines with J gene TRBJ2-1; TRBD2 matches 10 bases. The CDR3 contains 14 residues. V lost 5 bases, J lost 9 bases, and 7 bases stayed unmatched. Germline loops: CDR1 LNHDA, CDR2 SQIVND (reference sequence). CDR3 amino acids: CASSGGTSASEQFF. For the CDR3, the DNA is TGTGCCAGTAGTGGAGGGACTAGCGCCAGTGAGCAGTTCTTC.